Here is one T cell receptor (beta chain) with its context. Its antigen is as yet unknown. This entry belongs to a study of T cell responses to AZD1222 COVID-19 vaccine. Overall study results and limits: Of the AZD1222 recipients, only five to seven were seropositive at baseline. Donors skewed white British and female; clonal diversity was possibly underestimated. Reports say nearly half of spike-specific TCRs go after unmutated variant regions.

This CDR3 comprises 13 residues. With 1 base removed from V and 11 bases from J, the gap between germline ends came to 14 bases. Germline V gives CDR1 SGHTA, CDR2 FQGNSA. Repertoires were generated with immunoSEQ multiplex PCR, while TCRdb's copy carries only in-frame clones and drops some. The table shows 150,000 or so clones, with roughly 90% occurring only once. Second-dose groups at about 4 or about 12 weeks were pooled. This TCR derives from an adult who received the AZD1222 COVID-19 vaccine. The sample in question was peripheral blood, obtained 28 days after the second AZD1222 dose. The V gene is TRBV7-2, the J gene TRBJ1-1; D is perhaps TRBD1 (5 bases). The CDR3 region has the DNA TGTGCCAGCAGCTTAGTCAAGGGGAGTTCGGCTTTCTTT. It specifies CASSLVKGSSAFF. Using reference TRBV7-2 and TRBJ1-1 for the parts outside the CDR3, the full variable domain is GAGVSQSPSNKVTEKGKDVELRCDPISGHTALYWYRQSLGQGLEFLIYFQGNSAPDKSGLPSDRFSAERTGGSVSTLTIQRTQQEDSAVYLCASSLVKGSSAFFGQGTRLTVV.